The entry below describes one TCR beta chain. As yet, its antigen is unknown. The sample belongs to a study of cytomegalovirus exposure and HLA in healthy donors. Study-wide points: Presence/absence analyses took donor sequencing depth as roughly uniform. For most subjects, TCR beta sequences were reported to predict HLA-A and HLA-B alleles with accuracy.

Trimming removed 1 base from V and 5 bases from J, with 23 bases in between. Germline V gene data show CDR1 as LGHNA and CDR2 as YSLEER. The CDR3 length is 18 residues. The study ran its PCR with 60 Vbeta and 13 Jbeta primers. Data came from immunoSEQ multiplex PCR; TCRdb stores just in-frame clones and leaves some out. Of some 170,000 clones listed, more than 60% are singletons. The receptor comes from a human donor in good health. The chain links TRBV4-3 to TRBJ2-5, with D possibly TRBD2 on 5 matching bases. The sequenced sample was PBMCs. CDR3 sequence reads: CASSQVRSSTSPGETQYF. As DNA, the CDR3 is TGCGCCAGCAGCCAAGTCCGAAGCAGTACGTCCCCGGGGGAGACCCAGTACTTC.